Listed below are T cell receptor beta chains from one sample, sequenced in a study of technical replicates of blood from several donors. Measured with immunoSEQ multiplex PCR; TCRdb has only the in-frame clones, and not every one. This sample has about 75,000 clones, with approximately 97% found just once. The material sequenced was T cells isolated from PBMCs. The source is a human donor in good health. The CDR3 runs from the conserved cysteine through the conserved F or W. The D gene is left open where the match is weak. For some rows the clone size is stated as once, few or many, or as a class when expanded; others skip it.

clone size: NA; J gene: TRBJ1-1; D gene: TRBD1; V gene: TRBV25-1; CDR3 length: 12; CDR3 protein: CASGDRDTEAFF; CDR3 DNA: TGTGCCAGCGGCGACAGGGACACTGAAGCTTTCTTT
clone size: NA; J gene: TRBJ2-7; D gene: NA; V gene: TRBV2; CDR3 length: 12; CDR3 protein: CASSENSYEQYF; CDR3 DNA: TGTGCCAGCAGTGAAAACAGCTACGAGCAGTACTTC
clone size: NA; J gene: TRBJ2-3; D gene: TRBD2; V gene: TRBV19; CDR3 length: 15; CDR3 protein: CASKSGRAWVNTQYF; CDR3 DNA: TGTGCCAGTAAAAGCGGGAGGGCCTGGGTTAATACGCAGTATTTT
clone size: once; J gene: TRBJ1-2; D gene: TRBD1; V gene: TRBV6-6; CDR3 length: 14; CDR3 protein: CASRVGQGVFGYTF; CDR3 DNA: TGTGCCAGCAGGGTAGGACAGGGGGTATTTGGCTACACCTTC
clone size: NA; J gene: TRBJ2-3; D gene: NA; V gene: TRBV18; CDR3 length: 13; CDR3 protein: CASSPRQTDTQYF; CDR3 DNA: TGTGCCAGCTCACCTCGACAGACAGATACGCAGTATTTT
clone size: NA; J gene: TRBJ2-1; D gene: NA; V gene: TRBV6-5; CDR3 length: 12; CDR3 protein: CASSYLVGEQFF; CDR3 DNA: TGTGCCAGCAGTTACCTGGTCGGGGAGCAGTTCTTC
clone size: NA; J gene: TRBJ2-2; D gene: NA; V gene: TRBV21-1; CDR3 length: 16; CDR3 protein: CASGISGRTNTGELFF; CDR3 DNA: TGTGCCAGCGGGATTAGCGGGAGAACGAACACCGGGGAGCTGTTTTTT
clone size: NA; J gene: TRBJ1-1; D gene: TRBD1; V gene: TRBV5-6; CDR3 length: 12; CDR3 protein: CASSPGTGEAFF; CDR3 DNA: TGTGCCAGCAGCCCCGGGACAGGGGAAGCTTTCTTT
clone size: NA; J gene: TRBJ2-3; D gene: NA; V gene: TRBV28; CDR3 length: 15; CDR3 protein: CASSFGGPSTDTQYF; CDR3 DNA: TGTGCCAGCAGTTTCGGGGGGCCTAGCACAGATACGCAGTATTTT
clone size: NA; J gene: TRBJ2-3; D gene: TRBD2; V gene: TRBV30; CDR3 length: 18; CDR3 protein: CAWSGLAGAYTSTDTQYF; CDR3 DNA: TGTGCCTGGAGTGGACTAGCGGGGGCCTATACTAGCACAGATACGCAGTATTTT
clone size: NA; J gene: TRBJ2-5; D gene: NA; V gene: TRBV11-2; CDR3 length: 16; CDR3 protein: CASSTPRGREQETQYF; CDR3 DNA: TGTGCCAGCAGCACACCCCGGGGAAGGGAACAAGAGACCCAGTACTTC
clone size: NA; J gene: TRBJ1-5; D gene: TRBD1; V gene: TRBV28; CDR3 length: 16; CDR3 protein: CASISTGTGFGQPQHF; CDR3 DNA: TGTGCCAGCATTTCAACCGGGACAGGGTTTGGACAGCCCCAGCATTTT
clone size: NA; J gene: TRBJ1-1; D gene: TRBD1; V gene: TRBV9; CDR3 length: 14; CDR3 protein: CASSATGLNTEAFF; CDR3 DNA: TGTGCCAGCAGCGCGACAGGGTTGAACACTGAAGCTTTCTTT
clone size: NA; J gene: TRBJ2-7; D gene: NA; V gene: TRBV5-4; CDR3 length: 14; CDR3 protein: CASSLAGQHYEQYF; CDR3 DNA: TGTGCCAGCAGCTTGGCCGGACAGCACTACGAGCAGTACTTC
clone size: NA; J gene: TRBJ2-1; D gene: NA; V gene: TRBV19; CDR3 length: 14; CDR3 protein: CASSTGAVYNEQFF; CDR3 DNA: TGTGCCAGTAGTACGGGAGCGGTCTACAATGAGCAGTTCTTC
clone size: once; J gene: TRBJ1-1; D gene: TRBD1; V gene: TRBV5-1; CDR3 length: 14; CDR3 protein: CASSFRGMNTEAFF; CDR3 DNA: TGCGCCAGCAGCTTCAGGGGGATGAACACTGAAGCTTTCTTT
clone size: once; J gene: TRBJ1-6; D gene: NA; V gene: TRBV7-9; CDR3 length: 15; CDR3 protein: CASSVLQAHNSPLHF; CDR3 DNA: TGTGCCAGCAGTGTGTTACAGGCCCATAATTCACCCCTCCACTTT
clone size: NA; J gene: TRBJ1-2; D gene: NA; V gene: TRBV6-5; CDR3 length: 15; CDR3 protein: CASSYTPEAGNGYTF; CDR3 DNA: TGTGCCAGCAGTTACACCCCAGAAGCGGGCAATGGCTACACCTTC
clone size: NA; J gene: TRBJ2-7; D gene: NA; V gene: TRBV6-5; CDR3 length: 14; CDR3 protein: CASGNWPSVAEQYF; CDR3 DNA: TGTGCCAGCGGTAACTGGCCCTCCGTGGCCGAGCAGTACTTC
clone size: NA; J gene: TRBJ1-1; D gene: NA; V gene: TRBV13; CDR3 length: 14; CDR3 protein: CASSRGSMNTEAFF; CDR3 DNA: TGTGCCAGCAGCAGGGGATCGATGAACACTGAAGCTTTCTTT
clone size: NA; J gene: TRBJ1-4; D gene: NA; V gene: TRBV25-1; CDR3 length: 15; CDR3 protein: CASSDLSATNEKLFF; CDR3 DNA: TGTGCCAGCAGTGACTTGAGTGCAACTAATGAAAAACTGTTTTTT
clone size: NA; J gene: TRBJ1-2; D gene: NA; V gene: TRBV19; CDR3 length: 14; CDR3 protein: CASSVLRGNYGYTF; CDR3 DNA: TGTGCCAGTAGTGTTTTGAGAGGTAACTATGGCTACACCTTC
clone size: NA; J gene: TRBJ2-2; D gene: NA; V gene: TRBV27; CDR3 length: 12; CDR3 protein: CASSSGEGELFF; CDR3 DNA: TGTGCCAGCAGCTCGGGGGAAGGGGAGCTGTTTTTT
clone size: once; J gene: TRBJ1-3; D gene: NA; V gene: TRBV20-1; CDR3 length: 11; CDR3 protein: CSARHGNTIYF; CDR3 DNA: TGCAGTGCTCGTCACGGGAACACCATATATTTT
clone size: once; J gene: TRBJ1-1; D gene: NA; V gene: TRBV30; CDR3 length: 14; CDR3 protein: CAWSVSVRGTEAFF; CDR3 DNA: TGTGCCTGGAGTGTATCGGTTCGGGGGACTGAAGCTTTCTTT
clone size: NA; J gene: TRBJ2-7; D gene: TRBD1; V gene: TRBV5-4; CDR3 length: 15; CDR3 protein: CASSLLGTGTYEQYF; CDR3 DNA: TGTGCCAGCAGCTTACTCGGGACAGGGACCTACGAGCAGTACTTC
clone size: NA; J gene: TRBJ1-6; D gene: NA; V gene: TRBV19; CDR3 length: 16; CDR3 protein: CASSKPRDSYNSPLHF; CDR3 DNA: TGTGCCAGTAGTAAACCCCGCGACTCCTATAATTCACCCCTCCACTTT
clone size: NA; J gene: TRBJ2-7; D gene: NA; V gene: TRBV28; CDR3 length: 16; CDR3 protein: CASSSKWTVLTYEQYF; CDR3 DNA: TGTGCCAGCAGTTCAAAATGGACAGTCCTAACCTACGAGCAGTACTTC
clone size: NA; J gene: TRBJ1-3; D gene: NA; V gene: TRBV25-1; CDR3 length: 15; CDR3 protein: CASSRPGASGNTIYF; CDR3 DNA: TGTGCCAGCAGTAGGCCGGGAGCCTCTGGAAACACCATATATTTT
clone size: NA; J gene: TRBJ2-3; D gene: NA; V gene: TRBV5-1; CDR3 length: 14; CDR3 protein: CASTTDSHTDTQYF; CDR3 DNA: TGCGCCAGCACCACGGACAGCCACACAGATACGCAGTATTTT
clone size: NA; J gene: TRBJ1-5; D gene: NA; V gene: TRBV5-1; CDR3 length: 15; CDR3 protein: CASSLDGYSNQPQHF; CDR3 DNA: TGCGCCAGCAGCTTAGACGGGTATAGCAATCAGCCCCAGCATTTT
clone size: NA; J gene: TRBJ2-2; D gene: NA; V gene: TRBV14; CDR3 length: 13; CDR3 protein: CASSPAPTGELFF; CDR3 DNA: TGTGCCAGCAGCCCCGCGCCCACCGGGGAGCTGTTTTTT
clone size: NA; J gene: TRBJ2-1; D gene: TRBD2; V gene: TRBV5-1; CDR3 length: 17; CDR3 protein: CASSLAGSGYAYNEQFF; CDR3 DNA: TGCGCCAGCAGCTTGGCCGGTAGCGGGTACGCCTACAATGAGCAGTTCTTC
clone size: NA; J gene: TRBJ2-7; D gene: NA; V gene: TRBV11-2; CDR3 length: 11; CDR3 protein: CASSLLREQYF; CDR3 DNA: TGTGCCAGCAGCTTATTGAGGGAGCAGTACTTC
clone size: NA; J gene: TRBJ2-5; D gene: TRBD2; V gene: TRBV4-1; CDR3 length: 16; CDR3 protein: CASSQASGGGGETQYF; CDR3 DNA: TGCGCCAGCAGCCAAGCTAGCGGGGGGGGTGGAGAGACCCAGTACTTC
clone size: NA; J gene: TRBJ2-7; D gene: TRBD1; V gene: TRBV6-6; CDR3 length: 15; CDR3 protein: CASSTLGQGAYEQYF; CDR3 DNA: TGTGCCAGCAGCACACTGGGACAGGGGGCCTACGAGCAGTACTTC
clone size: NA; J gene: TRBJ1-1; D gene: NA; V gene: TRBV7-9; CDR3 length: 18; CDR3 protein: CASSDTQAWSIMNTEAFF; CDR3 DNA: TGTGCCAGCAGCGATACACAGGCTTGGAGTATTATGAACACTGAAGCTTTCTTT
clone size: NA; J gene: TRBJ2-7; D gene: NA; V gene: TRBV21-1; CDR3 length: 17; CDR3 protein: CASSKPTLAGGNYEQYF; CDR3 DNA: TGTGCCAGCAGCAAACCGACCTTAGCGGGGGGTAACTACGAGCAGTACTTC
clone size: NA; J gene: TRBJ1-6; D gene: TRBD1; V gene: TRBV7-9; CDR3 length: 16; CDR3 protein: CASSLAYGTGFSPLHF; CDR3 DNA: TGTGCCAGCAGCTTAGCATACGGGACAGGGTTTTCACCCCTCCACTTT
clone size: NA; J gene: TRBJ2-1; D gene: NA; V gene: TRBV7-3; CDR3 length: 17; CDR3 protein: CASSLTTRADRYNEQFF; CDR3 DNA: TGTGCCAGCAGCTTAACTACGAGGGCAGACAGGTACAATGAGCAGTTCTTC
clone size: NA; J gene: TRBJ2-7; D gene: TRBD2; V gene: TRBV30; CDR3 length: 14; CDR3 protein: CAWSGGGVQYEQYF; CDR3 DNA: TGTGCCTGGAGCGGCGGGGGGGTACAATACGAGCAGTACTTC
clone size: NA; J gene: TRBJ1-1; D gene: TRBD1; V gene: TRBV6-1; CDR3 length: 13; CDR3 protein: CASIYGQGGEAFF; CDR3 DNA: TGTGCCAGCATTTACGGACAGGGCGGGGAAGCTTTCTTT
clone size: NA; J gene: TRBJ2-1; D gene: NA; V gene: TRBV7-9; CDR3 length: 12; CDR3 protein: CASRLSGNEQFF; CDR3 DNA: TGTGCCAGCAGACTCAGCGGCAATGAGCAGTTCTTC
clone size: NA; J gene: TRBJ1-5; D gene: TRBD1; V gene: TRBV2; CDR3 length: 14; CDR3 protein: CASSGGQGWQPQHF; CDR3 DNA: TGTGCCAGTTCGGGGGGACAGGGGTGGCAGCCCCAGCATTTT
clone size: NA; J gene: TRBJ2-7; D gene: TRBD1; V gene: TRBV5-1; CDR3 length: 14; CDR3 protein: CASSLGTGGYEQYF; CDR3 DNA: TGCGCCAGCAGCTTGGGAACAGGGGGCTACGAGCAGTACTTC
clone size: NA; J gene: TRBJ1-4; D gene: NA; V gene: TRBV4-2; CDR3 length: 15; CDR3 protein: CASSQGQGDGEKLFF; CDR3 DNA: TGTGCCAGCAGCCAAGGTCAGGGTGACGGTGAAAAACTGTTTTTT
clone size: once; J gene: TRBJ2-1; D gene: TRBD1; V gene: TRBV7-8; CDR3 length: 13; CDR3 protein: CASSLGTGSEQFF; CDR3 DNA: TGTGCCAGCAGCCTAGGGACAGGGTCCGAGCAGTTCTTC
clone size: NA; J gene: TRBJ2-7; D gene: TRBD2; V gene: TRBV5-4; CDR3 length: 15; CDR3 protein: CASSLTSGSSYEQYF; CDR3 DNA: TGTGCCAGCAGCTTGACTAGCGGGAGCTCCTACGAGCAGTACTTC
clone size: NA; J gene: TRBJ2-5; D gene: NA; V gene: TRBV7-9; CDR3 length: 12; CDR3 protein: CASSPGKETQYF; CDR3 DNA: TGTGCCAGCAGCCCAGGGAAAGAGACCCAGTACTTC
clone size: once; J gene: TRBJ2-1; D gene: TRBD2; V gene: TRBV11-2; CDR3 length: 14; CDR3 protein: CASRPLAGGNEQFF; CDR3 DNA: TGTGCCAGCCGGCCCCTAGCGGGAGGCAATGAGCAGTTCTTC
clone size: NA; J gene: TRBJ2-3; D gene: NA; V gene: TRBV11-3; CDR3 length: 13; CDR3 protein: CASSPQAPDTQYF; CDR3 DNA: TGTGCCAGCAGCCCTCAGGCTCCAGATACGCAGTATTTT
clone size: once; J gene: TRBJ2-7; D gene: TRBD2; V gene: TRBV4-1; CDR3 length: 20; CDR3 protein: CASSQGGWFGEGEGRGEQYF; CDR3 DNA: TGCGCCAGCAGCCAAGGGGGCTGGTTTGGGGAGGGTGAAGGGCGCGGCGAGCAGTACTTC
clone size: NA; J gene: TRBJ2-2; D gene: TRBD2; V gene: TRBV4-2; CDR3 length: 19; CDR3 protein: CASSQDISPSGGYTGELFF; CDR3 DNA: TGTGCCAGCAGCCAAGATATATCCCCTAGCGGGGGGTACACCGGGGAGCTGTTTTTT
clone size: NA; J gene: TRBJ2-7; D gene: TRBD2; V gene: TRBV5-6; CDR3 length: 14; CDR3 protein: CASSWTSGDYEQYF; CDR3 DNA: TGTGCCAGCAGCTGGACTAGCGGAGATTACGAGCAGTACTTC
clone size: NA; J gene: TRBJ2-5; D gene: NA; V gene: TRBV9; CDR3 length: 18; CDR3 protein: CASSEGRSGGLHQETQYF; CDR3 DNA: TGTGCCAGCAGCGAGGGGAGGTCGGGGGGCCTCCACCAAGAGACCCAGTACTTC
clone size: once; J gene: TRBJ2-5; D gene: NA; V gene: TRBV2; CDR3 length: 12; CDR3 protein: CASSGAQETQYF; CDR3 DNA: TGTGCCAGCAGTGGGGCCCAAGAGACCCAGTACTTC
clone size: NA; J gene: TRBJ2-5; D gene: NA; V gene: TRBV11-2; CDR3 length: 15; CDR3 protein: CASSSRRTIQETQYF; CDR3 DNA: TGTGCCAGCAGCTCCAGGAGGACGATTCAAGAGACCCAGTACTTC
clone size: NA; J gene: TRBJ1-6; D gene: TRBD1; V gene: TRBV5-4; CDR3 length: 13; CDR3 protein: CATRGQPNSPLHF; CDR3 DNA: TGTGCCACCCGGGGACAGCCTAATTCACCCCTCCACTTT
clone size: NA; J gene: TRBJ1-6; D gene: NA; V gene: TRBV11-2; CDR3 length: 18; CDR3 protein: CASSLAGMGASYNSPLHF; CDR3 DNA: TGTGCCAGCAGCTTAGCGGGGATGGGGGCCTCCTATAATTCACCCCTCCACTTT